This record concerns one T cell receptor (beta chain) sequence. The CDR3 has 14 amino acids. Deletions cut 3 bases from V and 5 bases from J, with 13 bases between. CDR1 is KGHSH, CDR2 LQKENI, per germline. This sample is part of a study of blood T cell repertoires in COVID-19. In the original workflow: Estimation of nucleated cell counts was performed using reference gene primer amplification. Assay: immunoSEQ multiplex PCR; the TCRdb copy retains only in-frame clones and omits some. The D gene and trimming were derived from the DNA, and the V and J assignments and clone size from that table. The top ten clones hold over 9% of a sample with some 160,000 clones, 80% to 90% of them seen once.

The sequence was obtained from an older woman with COVID-19, enrolled during active disease. Input material: peripheral blood. V is TRBV18 and J is TRBJ2-5, with a tentative D call TRBD2 (5 bases). DNA for the CDR3: TGTGCCAGCTCACCCTCCGGGGTTGCGGAGACCCAGTACTTC. Residues: CASSPSGVAETQYF.